What follows describes a single TCR beta chain. In the authors' methods: From reference gene primer amplification, estimates of nucleated cell counts were derived. The repertoire was sequenced with immunoSEQ multiplex PCR; TCRdb's copy has only in-frame clones and lacks some. For V, J and clone size, that table is used; D and trimming come from the DNA. The sample has about 200,000 clones; 87% are singletons. This entry comes from a study of blood T cell repertoires in COVID-19. About the study: Spain, Italy and the United States supplied samples that represented acute and convalescent COVID-19. Nucleic acid was either cDNA or gDNA, and it came from T cells, B-cell-depleted T cells, or PBMCs.

CDR1 is MDHEN, CDR2 SYDVKM, per germline. This CDR3 spans 16 amino acids. The junction had 6 bases not matched to a gene; V was cut back by 7 bases and J by 0 bases. This clonotype was obtained from a man aged 40-50 years with active or convalescent COVID-19. What was sequenced was peripheral blood. The chain recombines TRBV28 with TRBJ1-4; 9 nucleotides align to TRBD1. The CDR3 protein is CASNQRQGATNEKLFF. In DNA form, the CDR3 reads TGTGCCAGCAACCAGAGACAGGGGGCAACTAATGAAAAACTGTTTTTT.